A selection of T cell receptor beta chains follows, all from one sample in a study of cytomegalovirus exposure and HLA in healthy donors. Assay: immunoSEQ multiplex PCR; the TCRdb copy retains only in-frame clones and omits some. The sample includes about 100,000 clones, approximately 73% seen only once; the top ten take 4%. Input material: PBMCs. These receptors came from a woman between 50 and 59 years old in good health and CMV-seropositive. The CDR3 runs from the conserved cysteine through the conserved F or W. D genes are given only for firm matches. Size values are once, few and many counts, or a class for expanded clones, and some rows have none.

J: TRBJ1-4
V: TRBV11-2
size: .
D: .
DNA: TGTGCCAGCAGCCCCGGGAACCAGAATGAAAAACTGTTTTTT
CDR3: CASSPGNQNEKLFF

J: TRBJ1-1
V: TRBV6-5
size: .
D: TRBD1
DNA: TGTGCCAGCAGACCCGACAGGGGCGCTAACACTGAAGCTTTCTTT
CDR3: CASRPDRGANTEAFF

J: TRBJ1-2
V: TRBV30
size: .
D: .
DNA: TGTGCCTGGAGTACGAGACAGGCGCTAACCGAATTAAATGGCTACACCTTC
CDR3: CAWSTRQALTELNGYTF

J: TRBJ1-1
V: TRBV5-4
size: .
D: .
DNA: TGTGCCAGCAGCTCCGGGACATTAATGAACACTGAAGCTTTCTTT
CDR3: CASSSGTLMNTEAFF

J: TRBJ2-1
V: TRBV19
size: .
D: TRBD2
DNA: TGTGCCAGTACCTTGACTAGCGGCCTGCACAATGAGCAGTTCTTC
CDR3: CASTLTSGLHNEQFF

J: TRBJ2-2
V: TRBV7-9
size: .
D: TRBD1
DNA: TGTGCCAGCAGTTCGACTGACAGGGAATACACCGGGGAGCTGTTTTTT
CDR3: CASSSTDREYTGELFF

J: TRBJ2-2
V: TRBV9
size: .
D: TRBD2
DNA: TGTGCCAGCAGCTCTAGCGGGGGGAACACCGGGGAGCTGTTTTTT
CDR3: CASSSSGGNTGELFF

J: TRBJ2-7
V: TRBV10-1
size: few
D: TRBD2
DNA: TGCGCCAGCAGTGAGTCCCGAGGACTAGCGGTGGTGCAGTACTTC
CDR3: CASSESRGLAVVQYF

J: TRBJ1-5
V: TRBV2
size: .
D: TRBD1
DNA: TGTGCCAGCGGACAGGGGGGGGGTCAGCCCCAGCATTTT
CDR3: CASGQGGGQPQHF

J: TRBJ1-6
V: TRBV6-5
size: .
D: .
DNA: TGTGCCAGCGGCAAGGGGAGGTCCCGGAATTCACCCCTCCACTTT
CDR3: CASGKGRSRNSPLHF

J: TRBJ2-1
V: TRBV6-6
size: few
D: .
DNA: TGTGCCAGCAGTTCCTCCGAGGGAAGTGAGCAGTTCTTC
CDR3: CASSSSEGSEQFF

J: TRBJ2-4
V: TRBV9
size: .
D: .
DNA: TGTGCCAGCAGCGTCCGCGGGACAGCCAAAAACATTCAGTACTTC
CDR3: CASSVRGTAKNIQYF

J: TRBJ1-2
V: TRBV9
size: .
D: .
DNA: TGTGCCAGCAGCGGACGGGATGGCTACACCTTC
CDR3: CASSGRDGYTF

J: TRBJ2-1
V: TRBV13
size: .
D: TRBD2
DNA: TGTGCCAGCAAAGCGGGAGTAGATGAGCAGTTCTTC
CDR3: CASKAGVDEQFF

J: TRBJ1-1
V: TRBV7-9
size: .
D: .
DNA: TGTGCCAGCAGTCTTACAGGGATGAACACTGAAGCTTTCTTT
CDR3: CASSLTGMNTEAFF

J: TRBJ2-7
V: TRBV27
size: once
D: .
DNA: TGTGCCAGCAGGCCGCAGGGGACGGCCTCCTACGAGCAGTACTTC
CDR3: CASRPQGTASYEQYF

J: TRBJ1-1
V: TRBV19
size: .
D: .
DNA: TGTGCCAGTAGTGTTGTACAGGGCATGAACACTGAAGCTTTCTTT
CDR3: CASSVVQGMNTEAFF

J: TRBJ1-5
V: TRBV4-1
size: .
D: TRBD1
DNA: TGCGCCAGCAGCCAGCCTACAGGGGGCAATCAGCCCCAGCATTTT
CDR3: CASSQPTGGNQPQHF

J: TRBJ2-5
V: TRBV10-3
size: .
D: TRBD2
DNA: TGTGCCACGGGACTAGCGGGACGAGAGACCCAGTACTTC
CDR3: CATGLAGRETQYF

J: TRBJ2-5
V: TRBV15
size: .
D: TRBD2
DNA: TGTGCCACCACCCGGACTGGACTAGCACCAGAGACCCAGTACTTC
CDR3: CATTRTGLAPETQYF

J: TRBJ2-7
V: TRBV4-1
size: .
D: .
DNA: TGCGCCAGCAGCCAAGAAGGTACCCTAGGCGAGCAGTACTTC
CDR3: CASSQEGTLGEQYF

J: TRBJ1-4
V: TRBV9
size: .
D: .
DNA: TGTGCCAGTAGCGGGGGGGGACTTGGAAAACTGTTTTTT
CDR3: CASSGGGLGKLFF

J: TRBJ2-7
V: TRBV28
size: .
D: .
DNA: TGTGCCAGCAGATCGGGAGTCCTCGACGAGCAGTACTTC
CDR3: CASRSGVLDEQYF

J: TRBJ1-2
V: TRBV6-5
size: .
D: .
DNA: TGTGCCAGCAGTCTCGACAGCCTGGAGGGCTACACCTTC
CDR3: CASSLDSLEGYTF